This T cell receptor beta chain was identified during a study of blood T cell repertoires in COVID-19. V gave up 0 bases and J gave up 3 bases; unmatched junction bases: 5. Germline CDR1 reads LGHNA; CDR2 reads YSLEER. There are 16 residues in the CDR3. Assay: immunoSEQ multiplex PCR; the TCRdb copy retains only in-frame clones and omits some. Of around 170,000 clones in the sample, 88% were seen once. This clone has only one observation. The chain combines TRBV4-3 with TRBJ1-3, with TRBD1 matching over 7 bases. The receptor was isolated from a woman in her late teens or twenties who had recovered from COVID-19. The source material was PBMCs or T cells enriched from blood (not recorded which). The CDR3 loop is CASSQDLGTVGNTIYF. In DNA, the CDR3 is TGCGCCAGCAGCCAAGATCTCGGGACAGTTGGAAACACCATATATTTT.